Given below is one T cell receptor (beta chain) in context. Its antigen is not known. The template, 450 to 650 ng total RNA, yielded TCR beta cDNA made with a constant-region primer. Generation of the TCR beta libraries relied on three nested multiplex PCR rounds using slightly modified ARM-PCR. Each of the first two PCR rounds ran approximately 10 cycles with TRBV1-TRBV30 forward and C-beta reverse primers. TCRdb itself ran the multiplex PCR reads through MiXCR, one entry per CDR3 protein. The repertoire holds 310,000 or so distinct CDR3 sequences, with less than 75% as singletons. The data stem from a study of tumor-infiltrating lymphocytes in primary liver carcinoma. Looking at the study overall: Patients included men and women of 30 to 69 years. There were roughly 3.65 to 8 million productive TCRbeta reads per sample, a yield similar across tissue types. General observations from the study: Among the pair types, tumor region pairs showed more overlap than tumor-adjacent and tumor-blood pairs.

J was trimmed by 5 bases and V by 0 bases; bases with no gene match: 11. CDR3 size: 17 residues. Germline V gives CDR1 SEHNR, CDR2 FQNEAQ (reference sequence). Germline DNA was extracted too, while blood RNA derived from unsorted whole blood. Sampling before surgery obtained about 4 milliliters of peripheral blood. The genes are TRBV7-9 and TRBJ2-7, with 9 nucleotides matching TRBD1. The sequenced sample consisted of peripheral blood. The sequence was collected from a man aged 40-55 years with primary liver carcinoma and hepatitis B virus infection. CDR3 residues: CASSLARGTGREDEQYF. The CDR3 nucleotides read TGTGCCAGCAGCTTAGCCCGCGGGACAGGGAGAGAGGACGAGCAGTACTTC.